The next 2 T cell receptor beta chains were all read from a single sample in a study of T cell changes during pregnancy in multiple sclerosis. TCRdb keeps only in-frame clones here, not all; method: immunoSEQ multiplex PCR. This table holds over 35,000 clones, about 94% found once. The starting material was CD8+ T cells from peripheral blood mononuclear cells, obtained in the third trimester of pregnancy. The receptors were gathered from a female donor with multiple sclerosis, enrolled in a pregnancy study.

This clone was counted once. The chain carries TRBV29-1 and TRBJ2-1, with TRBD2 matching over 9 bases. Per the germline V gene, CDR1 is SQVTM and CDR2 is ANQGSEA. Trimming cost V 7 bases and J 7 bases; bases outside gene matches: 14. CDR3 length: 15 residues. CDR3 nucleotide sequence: TGCAGCGCCATAATGATAACTAGCGGGCCTAATGAGCAGTTCTTC. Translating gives CSAIMITSGPNEQFF.

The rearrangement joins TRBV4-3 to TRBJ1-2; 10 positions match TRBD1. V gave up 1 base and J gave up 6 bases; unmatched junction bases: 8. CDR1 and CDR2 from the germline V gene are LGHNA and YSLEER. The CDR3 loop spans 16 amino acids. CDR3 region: CASSQGPGQGPNGYTF. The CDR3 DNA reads TGCGCCAGCAGCCAAGGACCGGGACAGGGGCCAAATGGCTACACCTTC.